This T cell receptor (beta chain) is drawn from a study of metastatic and nonmetastatic thyroid tumors (dated by TCRdb to 2018 to 2020). About the investigation overall: Repertoires from peripheral blood and from tumor or nodule tissue samples of malignant and benign thyroid patients were compared. General study outcomes and caveats: TCR beta diversity was reported as significantly higher in malignant tumors than in benign nodules, in both blood and tumor samples.

This clone has ten or more counts. What this receptor recognizes is not known. Base qualities are not provided; no much larger clone lies one nucleotide away. The method behind the library was PCR. For sequencing, an Illumina HiSeq 4000 was employed. High-throughput sequencing was used to profile the TCR beta-chain CDR3 region of every patient. The authors' pipeline ran thus. Drawing on CDR3 differences between clinicopathological groups, the researchers built a classifier meant to tell apart patients with distant-metastatic papillary thyroid cancer. The Shannon index was used to assess repertoire diversity, and the Morisita-Horn index was used to assess tumor-blood repertoire similarity. TCRdb redid the processing of the public reads, applying fastp at Q25 and MiXCR, and retained in-frame beta chains. The V and J calls and clone size come from TCRdb's table, not from the authors' own analysis. Here the sample has tens of thousands of clones; about 24% occur a single time. Clones ranked in the top ten supply approximately 9.9% of the sample.

No treatment had been received by any patient before thyroid surgery. The study retrospectively analysed patient clinical samples collected from about 2012 to 2018 using T-cell receptor beta sequencing. Looking up the germline V gene yields CDR1 SGHAT and CDR2 FQNNGV. The CDR3 runs 14 residues from the cysteine to the phenylalanine. Only the CDR3 part of the read is kept: 42 bases, read in frame from the first base. V sheds 1 base and J sheds 3 bases, leaving 10 bases between their ends. The chain was built from TRBV11-2 and TRBJ2-7; the D gene lacks a confident call. Sequenced material: blood. The clonotype originates from a female donor with papillary thyroid cancer or a benign thyroid nodule (not recorded which). Some clones in this sample may be carry-over from other donors' samples. DNA sequence: TGTGCCAGCAGCTTAGGGTTTACGGGCTACGAGCAGTACTTC. This translates into CASSLGFTGYEQYF.